This TCR beta chain was sequenced for a study of blood T cell repertoires in COVID-19. Study-level information: The samples span acute and convalescent COVID-19 from the United States, Italy and Spain. Sample material is recorded as cDNA or gDNA derived from T cells, B-cell-depleted T cells, or PBMCs.

This CDR3 comprises 16 residues. Germline-derived CDR1 and CDR2 are SGHVS and FQNEAQ. V lost 5 bases, J lost 1 base, and 3 bases stayed unmatched. Authors' processing steps: Amplifying reference gene primers gave estimates of nucleated cell counts. Sequencing used immunoSEQ multiplex PCR; TCRdb keeps in-frame clones, though not all of them. V, J and clone size derive from that table, while D and trimming were established from the DNA sequence. The table has hundreds of thousands of clones, approximately 90% seen once. There are a few counts of this clone. Sequencing was carried out using peripheral blood. J is TRBJ2-2 and V is TRBV7-8, with 11 nucleotides matching TRBD2. The TCR originated in a woman in her fifties or sixties with acute or convalescent COVID-19. Written as DNA, the CDR3 is TGTGCCAGCAGCAGGGGGACTAGCGGGAACACCGGGGAGCTGTTTTTT. Translation: CASSRGTSGNTGELFF.